The entry that follows covers one T cell receptor beta chain sequence. What it recognizes is unknown. The record originates from a study of cytomegalovirus exposure and HLA in healthy donors. Vbeta (60) and Jbeta (13) primers were used in the PCR. The assay was immunoSEQ multiplex PCR, and TCRdb's table has in-frame clones only and misses some. The sample has some 150,000 clones, more than 7.5% seen once. Notes on the study in general: Some TCR beta chains (around 180 of them) were listed as cytomegalovirus-associated. According to a later analysis, donors in an Asian-associated ancestry cluster reportedly had fewer N-insertions than the 666-donor mean. A later analysis reported that several of the most significant clusters appeared to be linked to common viral pathogens, among them Epstein-Barr virus.

The CDR3 contains 19 residues. Germline-derived CDR1 and CDR2 are MRHNA and SNTAGT. J lost 3 bases, V lost 0 bases, and 6 bases had no gene match. The sequence derives from a middle-aged man in good health and CMV-seronegative. The chain links TRBV6-4 to TRBJ2-6; TRBD1 matches 12 bases. Sequenced material: PBMCs. The CDR3 loop is CASSDSRGTGGDGANVLTF. For the CDR3, the DNA is TGTGCCAGCAGTGACTCGCGGGGGACAGGGGGCGATGGGGCCAACGTCCTGACTTTC.